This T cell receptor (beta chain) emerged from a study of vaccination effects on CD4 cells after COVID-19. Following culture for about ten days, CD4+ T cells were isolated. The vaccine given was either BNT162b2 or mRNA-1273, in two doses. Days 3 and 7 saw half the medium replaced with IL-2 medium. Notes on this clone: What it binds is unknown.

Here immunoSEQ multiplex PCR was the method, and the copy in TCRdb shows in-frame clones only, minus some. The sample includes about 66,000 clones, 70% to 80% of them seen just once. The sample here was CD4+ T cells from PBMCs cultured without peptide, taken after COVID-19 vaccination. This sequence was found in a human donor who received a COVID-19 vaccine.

The CDR3 protein is CASRPGGGIATNEKLFF. DNA for the CDR3: TGTGCCAGCAGGCCAGGGGGGGGGATTGCAACTAATGAAAAACTGTTTTTT. The V and J genes are TRBV3-1 (or the pseudogene TRBV3-2) and TRBJ1-4, with 7 bases fitting TRBD1. The length of the CDR3 is 17 residues. From germline, CDR1 is LGHDT and CDR2 YNNKEL (reference sequence). The trim removed 6 bases at V and 0 bases at J, leaving 10 bases unmatched.